This TCR beta chain was sequenced in a study of CD8+CD57+ T cells in acquired aplastic anemia. The study, taken as a whole, reports: Simpson's diversity of CD8+ cells was not significantly different in patients compared with controls. There were over 25 CD8+ CDR3 sequences that occurred in both patients and controls.

Germline assignment: CDR1 SQVTM and CDR2 ANQGSEA. CDR3 size: 12 residues. The V gene end was trimmed by 7 bases and the J gene end by 5 bases; junction bases not matched to a gene: 7. A remark on this clonotype: Its antigen remains unidentified.

Genomic DNA provided the template from which TCR beta VDJ and CDR3 profiles were obtained. From the reads, TCRdb called clonotypes with MiXCR, one entry per CDR3 protein. The table lists roughly 290,000 distinct CDR3 sequences, about three fifths of them singletons, with around 1.3% in the top ten. CD8+CD57+ cell expansion, shown by flow cytometry, had occurred in the patients selected for sequencing. Severe acquired aplastic anemia was the diagnosis recorded for all patients. Receipt of therapy had not occurred in any patient by the time of blood sampling. The rearrangement links TRBV29-1 to TRBJ2-5, with 7 bases fitting TRBD2. Sequencing input: sorted CD4+, CD8+, or CD8+CD57+ T cells (not recorded which) from PBMCs. The sequence derives from a human donor with aplastic anemia. The CDR3 reads CSGGLGYETQYF. CDR3 DNA: TGCAGCGGTGGACTAGGGTACGAGACCCAGTACTTC.